This T cell receptor beta chain came from a study of control samples from healthy donors and cancer patients. Per germline, CDR1 KGHDR and CDR2 SFDVKD. V shed 6 bases and J shed 3 bases, with 4 bases lying between them. This CDR3 is built from 11 residues. TCRdb's copy holds only in-frame clones and misses some; the assay was immunoSEQ multiplex PCR. The table records about 160,000 clones, 70% to 90% of them present only once. The sample was blood. The chain is built from TRBV24-1 and TRBJ1-1; D is ambiguous. The sequence came from a man under 40 in good health. CDR3 sequence reads: CATSSYTEAFF. As DNA, the CDR3 is TGTGCCACCAGTTCTTACACTGAAGCTTTCTTT.